The rows below give T cell receptor beta chains drawn from one sample of a study of blood T cell repertoires in COVID-19. Method: immunoSEQ multiplex PCR; TCRdb's copy keeps in-frame clones and lacks some. The sample lists 150,000 to 200,000 clones, 70% to 90% occurring once. The sample taken for sequencing was peripheral blood. The receptor set was obtained from a woman of 80 years or more with COVID-19, enrolled during active disease. CDR3s leave out the opening cysteine and the closing phenylalanine or tryptophan. D genes are given only for firm matches. Clone size, where shown, is once, few, many, or a class for clones that have expanded.

TRBV3-1/TRBV3-2	TRBJ1-4	.	.	ASNLLGGDEKLF
TRBV3-1/TRBV3-2	TRBJ2-2	.	.	ASSQSTGHTGELF
TRBV7-2	TRBJ2-2	.	.	ASSLARAGTGELF
TRBV5-1	TRBJ2-1	TRBD2	.	ASSLPSGDYNEQF
TRBV6-2/TRBV6-3	TRBJ2-7	.	.	ASSYINEQY
TRBV7-2	TRBJ1-6	TRBD1	few	ASSGDRAQASSPLH
TRBV5-1	TRBJ2-3	.	.	ASSLFAGPDTQY
TRBV3-1/TRBV3-2	TRBJ2-5	TRBD1	.	ASSQDSGGKTQY
TRBV7-9	TRBJ1-2	.	.	ASSAAGEWGYT
TRBV19	TRBJ1-6	.	.	ASSGQTSSYNSPLH
TRBV19	TRBJ2-2	TRBD1	.	ASSRIGQGAGGELF
TRBV5-6	TRBJ1-1	.	.	ASSLTGYMNTEAF
TRBV7-9	TRBJ2-4	.	few	ASSLDRAGNIQY
TRBV19	TRBJ1-1	.	.	ASSTWTEHTEAF
TRBV19	TRBJ1-5	TRBD1	.	ASSFGQVHQPQH
TRBV9	TRBJ1-2	.	.	ASSVAMTVYGYT
TRBV5-1	TRBJ2-7	TRBD2	.	ASSLAGGADEQY
TRBV15	TRBJ1-5	.	once	ATSRPGRDQPQH
TRBV7-2	TRBJ2-7	TRBD1	once	ASSLVAGQGTFSYEQY
TRBV11-2	TRBJ1-6	.	.	ASSLDRVRSPLH
TRBV18	TRBJ1-2	TRBD1	.	ASSPPDRSGYGYT
TRBV7-8	TRBJ2-6	.	.	ASRYASSGANVLT
TRBV29-1	TRBJ2-5	.	.	SVEVGFQETQY
TRBV7-3	TRBJ2-5	.	.	ASSLGGIKETQY
TRBV21-1	TRBJ1-5	.	.	ASSKEKGDRVITGTDQPQH
TRBV18	TRBJ1-1	TRBD1	many	ASSLGTAEAF
TRBV7-2	TRBJ2-7	.	.	ASSLGWDGGYEQY
TRBV7-8	TRBJ1-2	TRBD1	.	ASSLPDRNYGYT
TRBV24-1	TRBJ2-3	TRBD2	.	ATSDRTGTSGRGTTDTQY
TRBV4-2	TRBJ2-3	.	.	ASSRGPDNTDTQY
TRBV24-1	TRBJ1-5	TRBD1	.	ATSLQGAVGQPQH
TRBV7-2	TRBJ2-2	TRBD2	.	ASSLLSNSGRNTGELF
TRBV27	TRBJ1-2	TRBD1	.	ASSVGQGVYYGYT
TRBV4-2	TRBJ1-6	TRBD1	.	ASSQWDRDNSPLH
TRBV5-1	TRBJ2-3	TRBD2	.	ASSSGLAGASVDTQY
TRBV9	TRBJ2-3	TRBD1	.	ASSLRDRVTDTQY
TRBV4-3	TRBJ2-1	.	.	ASSQGGSHYNEQF
TRBV7-2	TRBJ1-1	.	.	ASSFGAGVMNTEAF
TRBV11-2	TRBJ2-2	TRBD2	once	ASSTPRTSGRANTGELF
TRBV15	TRBJ1-4	TRBD1	.	ATSRERTGPQEKLF
TRBV3-1/TRBV3-2	TRBJ2-7	.	.	ASSRGSERQY
TRBV6-5	TRBJ1-1	.	.	ASSSGSEAF
TRBV7-2	TRBJ1-6	.	.	ASSQPSPSYNSPLH
TRBV6-5	TRBJ1-2	.	.	ASSYGPGIGGYT
TRBV28	TRBJ1-4	.	.	ASSGDAEKLF
TRBV5-1	TRBJ2-5	.	once	ASSLAGGRETQY
TRBV19	TRBJ1-2	.	.	ASTPRQTYDGYT
TRBV27	TRBJ1-2	TRBD1	.	ASRNPGQPPYGYT